This T cell receptor (beta chain) is from a study of molecular identifiers for immune sequencing clone quantification. Study-level results: Clones of above 20 RNA copies carried over 98% of effector molecules; in naive cells they carried under 1%.

Bulk libraries came from a prior protocol with listed TCR primers. TCRdb reanalysed the PCR reads using MiXCR and keeps one entry per CDR3 protein. The table lists more than 550,000 distinct CDR3 sequences, roughly 23% of them singletons. This clonotype was detected many times. The antigen remains unidentified. The V gene lost 4 bases and the J gene lost 4 bases, with 20 bases spanning the gap. CDR3 size: 15 residues. Germline CDR1 reads GTSNPN; CDR2 reads SVGIG (reference sequence). A CD8+CD4-CCR7+CD45RA+ gate was used to sort naive CD8 T cells. V gene TRBV30 combines with J gene TRBJ2-7; tentatively, D is TRBD1 (5 bases). The sequence was obtained from a human donor in good health. Some libraries in this study had Jurkat cell RNA spiked in. The sample was naive CD8+ T cells from blood, with Jurkat cell RNA spiked in. Stated subset: FACS-sorted CD8+CD4-CCR7+CD45RA+ naive T cells. The CDR3 region has the DNA TGTGCCTGGACCGGATTTGGGCAGGGCGCGTACGAGCAGTACTTC. Translated, it gives CAWTGFGQGAYEQYF.